This T cell receptor beta chain was captured by sequencing in a study of cytomegalovirus exposure and HLA in healthy donors. Looking at the study overall: The use of the same platform for the roughly 120 validation repertoires and the approximately 690 first-cohort repertoires was reported by a later analysis. Findings and caveats of the study: The tendency of first-cohort TCR clusters to co-occur in the 120 or so validation repertoires was the finding of a later analysis. In vitro testing confirmed a few CMV-associated chains as specific for CMV antigens. Cytomegalovirus association was assigned to over 150 TCR beta chains.

As regards this clone: Its specificity is unknown.

CDR1 and CDR2 (germline): MDHEN, SYDVKM. There are 16 residues in the CDR3. V trimming: 5 bases; J trimming: 4 bases; junction bases outside the gene matches: 11. Here immunoSEQ multiplex PCR was the method, and the copy in TCRdb shows in-frame clones only, minus some. The sample contains approximately 150,000 clones, 80% to 85% of which appear only once. The V call is TRBV28, the J call TRBJ2-5; 9 nucleotides agree with TRBD2. The sequenced material came from PBMCs. The sequence came from a man in his thirties or forties in good health and CMV-seropositive. CDR3 bases: TGTGCCAGCAGTGTTGCGGGGGGGACACTGGGAGAGACCCAGTACTTC. Its protein product is CASSVAGGTLGETQYF. The full variable domain, rest sourced from reference TRBV28 and TRBJ2-5, is DVKVTQSSRYLVKRTGEKVFLECVQDMDHENMFWYRQDPGLGLRLIYFSYDVKMKEKGDIPEGYSVSREKKERFSLILESASTNQTSMYLCASSVAGGTLGETQYFGPGTRLLVL.